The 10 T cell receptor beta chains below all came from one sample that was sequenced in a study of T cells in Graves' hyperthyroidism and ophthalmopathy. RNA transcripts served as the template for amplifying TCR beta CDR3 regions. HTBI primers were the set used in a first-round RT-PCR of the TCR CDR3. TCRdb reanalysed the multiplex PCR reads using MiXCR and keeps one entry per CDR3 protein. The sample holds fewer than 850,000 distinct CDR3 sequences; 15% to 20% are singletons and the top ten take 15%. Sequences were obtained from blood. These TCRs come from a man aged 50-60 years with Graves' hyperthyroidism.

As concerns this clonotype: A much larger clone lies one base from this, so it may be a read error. CDR3 nucleotide sequence: TGCAGTGCTGGCGATACAGGGAAAAACACAGATACGCAGTATTTT. Translating gives CSAGDTGKNTDTQYF. The chain joins TRBV20-1 to TRBJ2-3; weak D call: TRBD1 (6 bases). The CDR3 has 15 amino acids. Trimming removed 5 bases at V and 2 bases at J, with 17 bases between. Germline V gene sequence: CDR1 DFQATT, CDR2 SNEGSKA (reference sequence).

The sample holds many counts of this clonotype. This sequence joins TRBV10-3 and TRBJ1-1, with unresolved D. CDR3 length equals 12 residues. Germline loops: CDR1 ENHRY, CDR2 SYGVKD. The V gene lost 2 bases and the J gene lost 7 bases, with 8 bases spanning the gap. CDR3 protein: CAISEVGSEAFF. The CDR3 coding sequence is TGTGCCATCAGTGAGGTGGGTAGTGAAGCTTTCTTT.

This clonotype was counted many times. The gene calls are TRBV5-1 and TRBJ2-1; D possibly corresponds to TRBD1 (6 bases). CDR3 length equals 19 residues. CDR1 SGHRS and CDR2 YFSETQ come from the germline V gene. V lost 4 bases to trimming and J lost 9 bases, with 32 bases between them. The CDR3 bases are TGCGCCAGCAGCGATTGGGGGACAAACAGGGAAGTCAGACTGCGTGAGCAGTTCTTC. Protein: CASSDWGTNREVRLREQFF.

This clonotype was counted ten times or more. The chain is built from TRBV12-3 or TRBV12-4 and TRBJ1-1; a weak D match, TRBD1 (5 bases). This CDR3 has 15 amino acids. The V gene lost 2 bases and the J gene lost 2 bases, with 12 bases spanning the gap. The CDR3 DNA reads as TGTGCCAGCAGTTTATATGGGACGGTTAACACTGAAGCTTTCTTT. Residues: CASSLYGTVNTEAFF.

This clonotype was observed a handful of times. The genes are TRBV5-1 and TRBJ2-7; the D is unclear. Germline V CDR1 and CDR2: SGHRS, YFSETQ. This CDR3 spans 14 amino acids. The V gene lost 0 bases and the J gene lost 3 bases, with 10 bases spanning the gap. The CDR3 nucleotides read TGCGCCAGCAGCTTGGTAACAGCAAGCTACGAGCAGTACTTC. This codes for CASSLVTASYEQYF.

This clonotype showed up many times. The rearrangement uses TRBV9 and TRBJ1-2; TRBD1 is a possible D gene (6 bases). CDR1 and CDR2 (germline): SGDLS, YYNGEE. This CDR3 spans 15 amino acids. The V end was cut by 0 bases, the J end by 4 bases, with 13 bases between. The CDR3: CASSVGPGVGYGYTF. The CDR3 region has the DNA TGTGCCAGCAGCGTAGGCCCAGGGGTCGGCTATGGCTACACCTTC.

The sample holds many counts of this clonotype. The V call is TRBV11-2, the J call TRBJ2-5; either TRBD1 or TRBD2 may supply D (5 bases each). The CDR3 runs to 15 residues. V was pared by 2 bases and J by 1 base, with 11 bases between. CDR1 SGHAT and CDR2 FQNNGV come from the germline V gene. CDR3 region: CASSLSGGPQETQYF. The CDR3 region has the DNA TGTGCCAGCAGCTTATCTGGGGGACCCCAAGAGACCCAGTACTTC.

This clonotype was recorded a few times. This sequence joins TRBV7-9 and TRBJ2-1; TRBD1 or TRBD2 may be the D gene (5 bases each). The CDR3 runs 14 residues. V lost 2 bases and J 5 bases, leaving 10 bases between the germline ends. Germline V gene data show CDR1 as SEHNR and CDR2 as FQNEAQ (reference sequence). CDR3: CASSLRWDDNEQFF. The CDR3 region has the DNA TGTGCCAGCAGCTTAAGGTGGGACGACAATGAGCAGTTCTTC.

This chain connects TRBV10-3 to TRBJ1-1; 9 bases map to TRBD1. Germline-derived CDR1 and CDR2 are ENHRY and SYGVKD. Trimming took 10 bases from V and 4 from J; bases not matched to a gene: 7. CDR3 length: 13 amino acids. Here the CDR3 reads CATRQGVSTEAFF. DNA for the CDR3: TGTGCCACAAGACAGGGGGTAAGCACTGAAGCTTTCTTT.

This chain's CDR3 is CASSLEGQGLAYEQYF. CDR3 nucleotide sequence: TGTGCCAGCAGCCTAGAGGGACAGGGATTAGCCTACGAGCAGTACTTC. V usage is TRBV5-4 and J usage is TRBJ2-7, with 9 bases matching TRBD1. There are 16 residues in the CDR3. J was trimmed by 2 bases and V by 4 bases; bases with no gene match: 10. CDR1 SGHNT and CDR2 YYREEE come from the germline V gene (reference sequence). The entire variable domain, with the rest obtained from reference TRBV5-4 and TRBJ2-7, is as follows: ETGVTQSPTHLIKTRGQQVTLRCSSQSGHNTVSWYQQALGQGPQFIFQYYREEENGRGNFPPRFSGLQFPNYSSELNVNALELDDSALYLCASSLEGQGLAYEQYFGPGTRLTVT.